This TCR beta chain emerged from a study of blood T cell repertoires in COVID-19 (dated by TCRdb to about 2020). About the full investigation: Collaborator samples came from the United States, Italy and Spain and covered acute and convalescent phases of COVID-19. The material from the prospective study consisted of cDNA or gDNA derived from T cells, B-cell-depleted T cells, or PBMCs. Subjects who had been exposed to COVID-19, were actively infected with it, or had recovered from it provided the deeply sampled blood TCRbeta repertoires that made up the dataset. A freely available public database, intended as a resource for researchers studying the immune response to SARS-CoV-2, is where the repertoires were released. The samples were drawn from two sources: the first 160 participants of the ongoing ImmuneRACE study, and about 1,300 subjects contributed by 6 global collaborators. A de-identified subject ID, COVID-19 status, age in years and sex were almost always included in the sample metadata. Where HLA class I and class II types were available, the types were taken from metadata supplied by the sample provider, not from assay-based typing. What the authors observed across the whole study: The amount of clinical and demographic metadata varied by source and participant and was provided uncurated.

The CDR3 has 17 amino acids, counting the end cysteine and phenylalanine. The entry retains the CDR3 DNA only, 51 bases that are in frame from base 1. In the germline V gene, CDR1 corresponds to MRHNA and CDR2 to SNTAGT. The V and J ends are trimmed by 4 bases and 4 bases, leaving 20 bases between them. The immunoSEQ Assay, a bias-controlled multiplex PCR, was used to amplify TCRbeta CDR3 regions from genomic DNA. Under the source paper's analysis protocol: The number of nucleated cells in each sample was estimated from the amplification of reference gene primers within the assay. To quantify the absolute abundance of each unique TCRbeta CDR3 rearrangement, sequence reads were collapsed and filtered. For each sample, productive Simpson clonality was calculated by taking the square root of Simpson's diversity index across productive rearrangements. Entries here come from immuneACCESS through TCRdb and include only in-frame sequences with V and J called. Some clones fail to appear in such tables; in the studies checked, an unresolved V gene covers under half of the shortfall, and the cause of the remainder is unknown. That table is the source of V, J and clone size, and D and trimming were worked out from the DNA. In all, the sample holds around 400,000 clones, and about 88% of those were seen once. The top ten hold roughly 1.4% of the sample.

Turning to this clone: The antigen it binds to is not known. No base-level quality is on record; no much larger clone is a single base apart.

Enrolling through a virtual design, the prospective study's participants ranged in age from about 18 to 89 years and lived across about two dozen United States geographic areas. In the prospective study, participants were assigned to cohorts based on the clinical history participants reported in a screening survey and a study questionnaire. Exposed participants had been in contact, within 2 weeks of entering the study, with a person who had a PCR-confirmed or clinician-diagnosed case of COVID-19. In the prospective study, whole blood, serum and a nasopharyngeal or oropharyngeal swab were collected from each participant by mobile phlebotomists. Additional blood draws and questionnaires over an approximately two-month period could optionally be provided by prospective study participants. Before DNA extraction, blood samples from the prospective study were shipped at room temperature or frozen.

Here the chain combines TRBV6-4 and TRBJ1-3; perhaps TRBD1 is the D gene, with 5 bases matching. The receptor was isolated from a young woman who had been exposed to COVID-19. Sequenced: PBMCs or T cells enriched from blood (not recorded which). CDR3 loop: CASSAGVLGAPGNTIYF. At the DNA level, the sequence is TGTGCCAGCAGTGCTGGGGTTCTAGGGGCTCCCGGAAACACCATATATTTT.